A single sample is the source of the 24 T cell receptor beta chains below, sequenced in a study of blood T cell repertoires in COVID-19. Clones were sequenced by immunoSEQ multiplex PCR, and TCRdb holds only the in-frame ones, with some missing. The data show roughly 34,000 clones, 88% seen once. Material for sequencing was peripheral blood. These receptors were obtained from a woman older than 75 with active or convalescent COVID-19.

The rearrangement joins TRBV19 to TRBJ1-1, with D perhaps matching TRBD1 (5 bases). Trimming removed 7 bases at V and 1 base at J, with 13 bases between. The CDR3 consists of 14 residues. The germline V gene encodes CDR1 LNHDA and CDR2 SQIVND (reference sequence). The CDR3 region has the DNA TGTGCCAGTACGGAGTACACAGGGAACACTGAAGCTTTCTTT. Translated: CASTEYTGNTEAFF.

This rearrangement joins TRBV5-1 to TRBJ1-1; perhaps TRBD1 as D (5 bases). There are 14 residues in the CDR3. V lost 0 bases, J lost 5 bases, and 11 bases lay in between. CDR1 is SGHRS and CDR2 is YFSETQ in the germline V gene. This CDR3 is CASSLGQPGTEAFF. The DNA for the CDR3 is TGCGCCAGCAGCTTGGGTCAGCCAGGGACTGAAGCTTTCTTT.

This clone was observed a single time. The V gene is TRBV6-1, the J gene TRBJ1-2; tentatively, D is TRBD1 (5 bases). The length of the CDR3 is 15 residues. The germline V and J ends were trimmed by 0 bases and 2 bases, with 10 bases remaining between them. Germline V gene sequence: CDR1 MNHNS, CDR2 SASEGT. The CDR3 protein is CASSEADTGNYGYTF. For the CDR3, the DNA is TGTGCCAGCAGTGAAGCGGACACCGGGAACTATGGCTACACCTTC.

The chain couples TRBV2 to TRBJ2-7, with D perhaps matching TRBD1 (6 bases). The V end was cut by 6 bases, the J end by 2 bases, with 20 bases between. This CDR3 is built from 16 residues. CDR1 and CDR2 from the germline V gene are SNHLY and FYNNEI. The chain's CDR3 is CASRTGSLPSAYEQYF. In DNA form, the CDR3 reads TGTGCCAGCAGAACAGGGAGTCTACCTAGTGCCTACGAGCAGTACTTC.

The chain combines TRBV3-1 (or the pseudogene TRBV3-2) with TRBJ1-1, with D maybe TRBD1 (5 bases). CDR3 size: 15 residues. The ends were cut back, 1 base at V and 0 bases at J, with 9 bases in the middle. CDR1 and CDR2 from the germline V gene are LGHDT and YNNKEL (reference sequence). Here the CDR3 reads CASSQANRLNTEAFF. The CDR3 coding sequence is TGTGCCAGCAGCCAAGCCAACAGGTTGAACACTGAAGCTTTCTTT.

This chain connects TRBV24-1 to TRBJ1-5; 9 bases align to TRBD1. Germline loops: CDR1 KGHDR, CDR2 SFDVKD. The CDR3 covers 15 residues. V shed 3 bases and J 5 bases; nucleotides not matched to a gene: 4. The CDR3 DNA follows: TGTGCCACCAGTGATCCGGGACAGGGTGATCAGCCCCAGCATTTT. Translating it yields CATSDPGQGDQPQHF.

The gene calls are TRBV6-5 and TRBJ1-2, with 7 positions matching TRBD1. The V gene's germline CDR1 is MNHEY and CDR2 SVGAGI. The CDR3 consists of 16 residues. The V and J ends lost 6 bases and 1 base, in that order; junction bases with no gene match: 11. CDR3 sequence (DNA): TGTGCCAGCAGGTACCCACTTGGGACAGATAACTATGGCTACACCTTC. This gives the protein CASRYPLGTDNYGYTF.

The chain links TRBV6-1 to TRBJ2-3, with 16 bases identical to TRBD2. Germline CDR1 is MNHNS and CDR2 is SASEGT. The V and J ends lost 4 bases and 0 bases, in that order; junction bases with no gene match: 10. This CDR3 region has 20 residues. CDR3 DNA sequence: TGTGCCAGCAGTGCGCTCCACGGGACTAGCGGGGGGGCTAGCACAGATACGCAGTATTTT. It translates to CASSALHGTSGGASTDTQYF.

The chain is built from TRBV7-2 and TRBJ1-2, with D possibly matching TRBD1 (5 bases). Germline lookup yields CDR1 SGHTA and CDR2 FQGNSA. V was pared by 5 bases and J by 4 bases, with 11 bases between. There are 13 residues in the CDR3. The CDR3 DNA follows: TGTGCCAGCAGCCTTCCCGGGGGCTATGGCTACACCTTC. Its protein product is CASSLPGGYGYTF.

The chain couples TRBV5-1 to TRBJ2-5, with 9 bases identical to TRBD2. There are 15 residues in the CDR3. J gave up 1 base and V 2 bases, and 3 bases lay outside the gene matches. CDR1 SGHRS and CDR2 YFSETQ come from the germline V gene. The CDR3 is CASSFGRGGQETQYF. In nucleotides, the CDR3 is TGCGCCAGCAGCTTTGGGCGGGGGGGCCAAGAGACCCAGTACTTC. The complete variable domain, with remaining parts taken from reference TRBV5-1 and TRBJ2-5, reads KAGVTQTPRYLIKTRGQQVTLSCSPISGHRSVSWYQQTPGQGLQFLFEYFSETQRNKGNFPGRFSGRQFSNSRSEMNVSTLELGDSALYLCASSFGRGGQETQYFGPGTRLLVL.

The chain employs TRBV7-8 and TRBJ1-2; possibly TRBD1 for D (6 bases). This CDR3 spans 15 amino acids. The germline CDR1 and CDR2 sequences are SGHVS and FQNEAQ. Trimming cost V 5 bases and J 4 bases, with 17 bases left between them. CDR3 sequence (DNA): TGTGCCAGCAGCCCGAGCCGGGGGGGGCCCTATGGCTACACCTTC. Encoded protein: CASSPSRGGPYGYTF.

This rearrangement joins TRBV12-3 or TRBV12-4 to TRBJ1-1; 8 bases map to TRBD1. CDR3 size: 13 residues. V shed 6 bases and J 7 bases; nucleotides not matched to a gene: 7. CDR3 in amino acids: CASRITGGLEAFF. The CDR3, as DNA: TGTGCCAGCAGGATCACAGGGGGTCTTGAAGCTTTCTTT.

The rearrangement links TRBV20-1 to TRBJ2-4, with a possible D match to TRBD1 (6 bases). The CDR3 totals 14 residues. Germline values: CDR1 DFQATT, CDR2 SNEGSKA (reference sequence). The V end was cut by 3 bases, the J end by 6 bases, with 15 bases between. CDR3 DNA sequence: TGCAGTGCTAGTGACCAGGGGTCGAGAAACATTCAGTACTTC. Protein product: CSASDQGSRNIQYF.

The genes are TRBV6-5 and TRBJ1-1, with D perhaps matching TRBD1 (5 bases). V shed 6 bases and J shed 2 bases, with 13 bases lying between them. CDR3 length: 14 residues. Germline V lookup: CDR1 MNHEY, CDR2 SVGAGI. The CDR3: CASRKSGSNTEAFF. CDR3 nucleotide sequence: TGTGCCAGCAGAAAATCAGGGTCTAACACTGAAGCTTTCTTT.

CDR3 loop: CAISLSGTSGTPSTDTQYF. CDR3 bases: TGTGCCATCAGCCTCTCAGGGACTAGCGGGACCCCTAGCACAGATACGCAGTATTTT. The chain uses TRBV10-3 and TRBJ2-3; 13 bases agree with TRBD2. In germline, CDR1 is ENHRY, CDR2 SYGVKD. The CDR3 consists of 19 residues. The V gene end was trimmed by 6 bases and the J gene end by 0 bases; junction bases not matched to a gene: 12.

This clone turned up a few times. This chain uses TRBV5-1 with TRBJ1-2; 7 nucleotides match TRBD1. The V gene end was trimmed by 2 bases and the J gene end by 0 bases; junction bases not matched to a gene: 7. CDR3 size: 16 residues. Germline V gives CDR1 SGHRS, CDR2 YFSETQ. The CDR3 region is CASSFPSGTANYGYTF. CDR3 DNA sequence: TGCGCCAGCAGCTTCCCCTCCGGGACAGCTAACTATGGCTACACCTTC.

The rearrangement uses TRBV4-2 and TRBJ2-3; 12 nucleotides agree with TRBD2. The CDR3 sequence is 17 residues long. The V segment lost 4 bases and the J segment 5 bases; nucleotides outside the gene matches: 10. Germline lookup yields CDR1 LGHNA and CDR2 YNFKEQ. The CDR3 region is CASSRASGGATGDTQYF. The CDR3 DNA follows: TGTGCCAGCAGCCGCGCTAGCGGGGGGGCCACGGGAGATACGCAGTATTTT.

The chain uses TRBV6-5 and TRBJ2-3, with TRBD2 identical over 11 bases. This CDR3 has 14 residues. With 6 bases clipped from V and 4 bases from J, the junction kept 3 bases outside the gene matches. Per the germline V gene, CDR1 is MNHEY and CDR2 is SVGAGI. The CDR3 is CASRLSGGADTQYF. CDR3 sequence (DNA): TGTGCCAGCAGACTTAGCGGGGGGGCAGATACGCAGTATTTT.

The J gene is TRBJ2-2, the V gene TRBV11-2, with a tentative D call TRBD2 (6 bases). There are 16 residues in the CDR3. Between the trimmed V and J ends, which lost 1 base and 1 base, there was a span of 10 bases. Per germline, CDR1 SGHAT and CDR2 FQNNGV. The CDR3 sequence: CASSLGLAMNTGELFF. In DNA form, the CDR3 reads TGTGCCAGCAGCTTAGGCCTAGCGATGAACACCGGGGAGCTGTTTTTT. Based on the CDR3 plus reference TRBV11-2 and TRBJ2-2, the full variable domain is EAGVAQSPRYKIIEKRQSVAFWCNPISGHATLYWYQQILGQGPKLLIQFQNNGVVDDSQLPKDRFSAERLKGVDSTLKIQPAKLEDSAVYLCASSLGLAMNTGELFFGEGSRLTVL.

The chain couples TRBV6-1 to TRBJ1-5, with D uncertain. Germline V lookup: CDR1 MNHNS, CDR2 SASEGT. The CDR3 consists of 14 residues. V gave up 0 bases and J gave up 2 bases, with 5 bases separating them. The CDR3 DNA reads TGTGCCAGCAGTGAAGCGCAGGGCAATCAGCCCCAGCATTTT. Its protein product is CASSEAQGNQPQHF.

The chain joins TRBV6-2 or TRBV6-3 to TRBJ2-2; 11 bases are shared with TRBD1. There are 17 residues in the CDR3. Germline trimming cut 5 bases from V and 0 bases from J; bases unmatched to any gene: 5. Germline CDR1 reads MNHEY; CDR2 reads SVGEGT. The CDR3 here is CASSVRGQGANTGELFF. The CDR3 nucleotides read TGTGCCAGCAGTGTCCGGGGACAGGGGGCGAACACCGGGGAGCTGTTTTTT.

The chain employs TRBV2 and TRBJ2-7; no clear D gene. There are 14 residues in the CDR3. The germline CDR1 and CDR2 sequences are SNHLY and FYNNEI. V lost 4 bases, J lost 2 bases, and 12 bases lay in between. The CDR3 DNA is TGTGCCAGCAGTGTTTTAAGGCAGGCCTACGAGCAGTACTTC. Its translation is CASSVLRQAYEQYF.

This chain connects TRBV15 to TRBJ2-3; 7 nucleotides agree with TRBD2. J lost 6 bases, V lost 4 bases, and 10 bases had no gene match. CDR3 length: 15 amino acids. Germline CDR1 LNHNV, CDR2 YYDKDF (reference sequence). CDR3 nucleotides: TGTGCCACCAGCACCCGAGCGGGGCCCGGGGATACGCAGTATTTT. Translation gives CATSTRAGPGDTQYF.

A single count supports this clone. The CDR3 region has the DNA TGTGCCATCAGTGAGGGACAGGGGAGCAATCAGCCCCAGCATTTT. Its translation is CAISEGQGSNQPQHF. The chain uses TRBV10-3 and TRBJ1-5, with 9 bases aligning to TRBD1. Germline assignment: CDR1 ENHRY and CDR2 SYGVKD. Unmatched junction bases numbered 0, after V lost 2 bases and J lost 1 base. The CDR3 contains 15 residues.